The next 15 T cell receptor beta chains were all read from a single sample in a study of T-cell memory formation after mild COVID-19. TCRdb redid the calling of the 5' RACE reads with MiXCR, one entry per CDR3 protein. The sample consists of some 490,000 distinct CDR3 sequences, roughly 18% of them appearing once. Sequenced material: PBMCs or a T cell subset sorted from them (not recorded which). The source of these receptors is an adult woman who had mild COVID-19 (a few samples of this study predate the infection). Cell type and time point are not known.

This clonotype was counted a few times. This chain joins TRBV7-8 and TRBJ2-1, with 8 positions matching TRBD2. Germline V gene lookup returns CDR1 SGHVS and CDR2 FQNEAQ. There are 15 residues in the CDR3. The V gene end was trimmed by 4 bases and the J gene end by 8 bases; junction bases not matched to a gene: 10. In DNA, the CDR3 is TGTGCCAGCAGCTCCGGGAGGGGCTTAGGGTATGAGCAGTTCTTC. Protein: CASSSGRGLGYEQFF. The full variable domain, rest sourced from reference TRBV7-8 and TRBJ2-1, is GAGVSQSPRYKVAKRGQDVALRCDPISGHVSLFWYQQALGQGPEFLTYFQNEAQLDKSGLPSDRFFAERPEGSVSTLKIQRTQQEDSAVYLCASSSGRGLGYEQFFGPGTRLTVL.

The CDR3 sequence: CASSPAGTGGADTQYF. CDR3 sequence (DNA): TGTGCCAGCAGTCCAGCCGGGACAGGGGGAGCAGATACGCAGTATTTT. This chain uses TRBV9 with TRBJ2-3; TRBD1 agrees at 11 bases. J lost 4 bases, V lost 5 bases, and 9 bases had no gene match. Germline loops: CDR1 SGDLS, CDR2 YYNGEE. The CDR3 sequence is 16 residues long.

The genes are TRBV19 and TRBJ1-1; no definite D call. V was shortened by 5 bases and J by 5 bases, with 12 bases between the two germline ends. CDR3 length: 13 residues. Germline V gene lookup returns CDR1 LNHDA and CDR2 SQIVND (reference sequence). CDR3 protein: CASSPNMGTEAFF. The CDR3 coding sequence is TGTGCCAGTAGTCCGAATATGGGGACTGAAGCTTTCTTT.

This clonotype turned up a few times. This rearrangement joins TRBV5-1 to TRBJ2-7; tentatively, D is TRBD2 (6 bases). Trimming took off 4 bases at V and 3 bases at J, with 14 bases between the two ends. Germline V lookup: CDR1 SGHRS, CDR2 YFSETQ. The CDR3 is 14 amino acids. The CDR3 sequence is CASSPTDGGYEQYF. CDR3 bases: TGCGCCAGCAGCCCGACGGACGGGGGCTACGAGCAGTACTTC.

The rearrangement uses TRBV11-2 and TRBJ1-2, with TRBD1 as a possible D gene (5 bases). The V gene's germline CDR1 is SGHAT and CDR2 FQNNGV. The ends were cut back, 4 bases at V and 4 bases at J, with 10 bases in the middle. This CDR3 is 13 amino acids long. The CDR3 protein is CASSYGGGYGYTF. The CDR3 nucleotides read TGTGCCAGCAGCTACGGGGGTGGCTATGGCTACACCTTC.

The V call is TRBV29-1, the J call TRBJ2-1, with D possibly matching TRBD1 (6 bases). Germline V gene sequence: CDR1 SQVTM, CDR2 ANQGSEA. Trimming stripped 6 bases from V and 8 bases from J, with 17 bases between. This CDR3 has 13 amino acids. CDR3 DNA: TGCAGCGTCAGGGGCGGGTTTGTCGATGAGCAGTTCTTC. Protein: CSVRGGFVDEQFF.

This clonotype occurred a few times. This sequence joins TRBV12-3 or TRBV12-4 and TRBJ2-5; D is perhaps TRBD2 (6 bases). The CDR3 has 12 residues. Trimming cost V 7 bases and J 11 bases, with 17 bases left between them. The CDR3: CASTTSWGTQYF. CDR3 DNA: TGTGCCAGCACCACTAGCTGGGGTACGCAGTACTTC.

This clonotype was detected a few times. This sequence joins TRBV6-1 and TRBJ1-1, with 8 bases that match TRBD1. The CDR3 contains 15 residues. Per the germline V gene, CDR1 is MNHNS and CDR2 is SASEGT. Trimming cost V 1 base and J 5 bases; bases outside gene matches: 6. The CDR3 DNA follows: TGTGCCAGCAGTGAAGGTGGGACAGGACGAACTGAAGCTTTCTTT. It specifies CASSEGGTGRTEAFF.

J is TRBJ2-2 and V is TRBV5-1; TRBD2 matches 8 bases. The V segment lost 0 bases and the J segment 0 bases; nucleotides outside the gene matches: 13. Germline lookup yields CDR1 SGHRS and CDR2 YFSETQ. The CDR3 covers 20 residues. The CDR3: CASSLEARRALAANTGELFF. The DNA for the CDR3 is TGCGCCAGCAGCTTGGAAGCCCGCCGAGCACTAGCGGCGAACACCGGGGAGCTGTTTTTT.

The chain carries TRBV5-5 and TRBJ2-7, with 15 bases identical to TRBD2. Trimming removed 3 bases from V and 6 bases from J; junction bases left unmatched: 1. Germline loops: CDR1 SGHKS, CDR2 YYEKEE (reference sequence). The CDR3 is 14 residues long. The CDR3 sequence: CASSSGLAGGEQYF. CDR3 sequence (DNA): TGTGCCAGCAGCTCGGGACTAGCGGGAGGCGAGCAGTACTTC.

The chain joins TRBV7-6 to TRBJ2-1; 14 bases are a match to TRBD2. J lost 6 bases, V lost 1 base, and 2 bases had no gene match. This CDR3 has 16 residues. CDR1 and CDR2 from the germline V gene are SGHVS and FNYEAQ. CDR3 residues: CASSLVGLAGGNEQFF. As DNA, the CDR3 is TGTGCCAGCAGCTTAGTAGGACTAGCGGGGGGCAATGAGCAGTTCTTC.

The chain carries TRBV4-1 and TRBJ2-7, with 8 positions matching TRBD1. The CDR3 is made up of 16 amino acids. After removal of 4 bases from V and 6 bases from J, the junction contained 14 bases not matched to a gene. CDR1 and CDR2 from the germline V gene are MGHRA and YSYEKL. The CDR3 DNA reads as TGCGCCAGCAGCCCTAATTTACAGCGGACAGGGCTCGAGCAGTACTTC. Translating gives CASSPNLQRTGLEQYF.

CDR3 nucleotide sequence: TGTGCCAGCAGCGGGGGACTAGCGGGAGGGAACAATGAGCAGTTCTTC. It codes for CASSGGLAGGNNEQFF. V is TRBV9 and J is TRBJ2-1; TRBD2 aligns across 16 bases. CDR1 is SGDLS, CDR2 YYNGEE, per germline. The J segment lost 5 bases and the V segment lost 3 bases, leaving 2 bases of the junction unmatched. The CDR3 loop spans 16 amino acids.

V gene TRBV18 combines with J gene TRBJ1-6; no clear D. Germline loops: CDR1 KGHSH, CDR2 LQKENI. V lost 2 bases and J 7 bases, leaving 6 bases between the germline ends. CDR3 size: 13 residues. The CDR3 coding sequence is TGTGCCAGCTCACCATGGGCCAATTCACCCCTCCACTTT. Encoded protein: CASSPWANSPLHF.

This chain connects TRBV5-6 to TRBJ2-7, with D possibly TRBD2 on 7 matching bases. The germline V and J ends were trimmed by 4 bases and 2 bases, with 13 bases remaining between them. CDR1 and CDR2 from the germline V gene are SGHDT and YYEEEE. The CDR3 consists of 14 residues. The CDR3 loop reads CASSPGGRAYEQYF. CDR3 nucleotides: TGTGCCAGCAGCCCGGGGGGCCGGGCCTACGAGCAGTACTTC.